The 27 T cell receptor beta chains listed next were all sequenced from one sample in a study of OX40 agonist ivuxolimab in advanced cancers. Clones were read by immunoSEQ multiplex PCR, and TCRdb kept only the in-frame ones, dropping some. Of approximately 79,000 clones in the sample, 86% were seen once. Material: CD4+ or CD8+ T cells sorted from blood, obtained in a trial of the OX40 agonist ivuxolimab. The origin of the receptors is an adult with an advanced solid tumor such as melanoma, head and neck, liver or kidney cancer.

The rearrangement uses TRBV4-1 and TRBJ1-2; unclear D gene. V gave up 0 bases and J gave up 1 base, with 6 bases separating them. This CDR3 has 14 residues. The germline gives CDR1 MGHRA, CDR2 YSYEKL. The CDR3 DNA reads as TGCGCCAGCAGCCAAGAAGTAGTTAACTATGGCTACACCTTC. Residues: CASSQEVVNYGYTF.

This clone was counted a single time. The rearrangement joins TRBV28 to TRBJ2-7, with 10 bases that match TRBD2. From germline, CDR1 is MDHEN and CDR2 SYDVKM. This CDR3 has 16 residues. The V gene end was trimmed by 2 bases and the J gene end by 0 bases; junction bases not matched to a gene: 4. DNA for the CDR3: TGTGCCAGCAGTTTAGCCGGGACTAGCGCCTCCTACGAGCAGTACTTC. Translated, it gives CASSLAGTSASYEQYF.

The gene calls are TRBV19 and TRBJ2-7; TRBD2 might be the D (6 bases). This CDR3 has 16 amino acids. CDR1 and CDR2 (germline): LNHDA, SQIVND (reference sequence). V was cut by 6 bases and J by 5 bases, with 23 bases left in between. The CDR3 region has the DNA TGTGCCAGTAGGGGACTGGCGGCGGACCTCGGGCACGAGCAGTACTTC. Protein: CASRGLAADLGHEQYF.

The DNA for the CDR3 is TGTGCCAGCAGGCGGGCGAACACTGAAGCTTTCTTT. It yields the protein CASRRANTEAFF. V and J are TRBV6-1 and TRBJ1-1; no reliable D call. Per the germline V gene, CDR1 is MNHNS and CDR2 is SASEGT. V was cut by 6 bases and J by 1 base, with 6 bases left in between. The CDR3 spans 12 residues.

The CDR3 coding sequence is TGTGCCAGCAGCTTTAGCGGGGGCCACTACAATGAGCAGTTCTTC. Encoded protein: CASSFSGGHYNEQFF. The chain uses TRBV11-2 and TRBJ2-1, with 9 nucleotides matching TRBD2. The CDR3 loop spans 15 amino acids. Trimming cost V 3 bases and J 3 bases; bases outside gene matches: 3. Germline V gene data show CDR1 as SGHAT and CDR2 as FQNNGV.

This clone turned up a few times. The chain is built from TRBV7-9 and TRBJ1-1, with D possibly matching TRBD1 (5 bases). V was shortened by 5 bases and J by 3 bases, with 13 bases between the two germline ends. Germline CDR1 reads SEHNR; CDR2 reads FQNEAQ (reference sequence). This CDR3 contains 14 residues. In nucleotides, the CDR3 is TGTGCCAGCAGCCTCGACAGTTACTACACTGAAGCTTTCTTT. Amino acid sequence: CASSLDSYYTEAFF.

The V and J genes are TRBV10-3 and TRBJ2-7; 7 nucleotides match TRBD1. From germline, CDR1 is ENHRY and CDR2 SYGVKD. Losses at the gene ends were 5 bases for V and 0 bases for J; bases not matched to a gene: 4. The CDR3 sequence is 14 residues long. CDR3 sequence (DNA): TGTGCCATCAGTAGGGACAGCAGCTCCTACGAGCAGTACTTC. Its protein product is CAISRDSSSYEQYF.

The chain has TRBV7-9 and TRBJ1-1; maybe TRBD1 (5 bases). V lost 2 bases, J lost 6 bases, and 16 bases lay in between. CDR1 and CDR2 (germline): SEHNR, FQNEAQ (reference sequence). The CDR3 spans 15 residues. CDR3 in DNA: TGTGCCAGCAGCTTAAAGGCTGTATGGGGCCCTGAAGCTTTCTTT. Translated: CASSLKAVWGPEAFF.

V usage is TRBV5-1 and J usage is TRBJ2-1; 12 positions agree with TRBD2. CDR1 SGHRS and CDR2 YFSETQ come from the germline V gene. J gave up 3 bases and V 4 bases, and 11 bases lay outside the gene matches. The CDR3 covers 18 residues. CDR3 residues: CASSLPTSGSWYYNEQFF. The CDR3 DNA sequence: TGCGCCAGCAGCCTCCCGACTAGCGGGAGCTGGTACTACAATGAGCAGTTCTTC.

This chain joins TRBV6-5 and TRBJ2-7, with 10 bases fitting TRBD1. The CDR3 spans 15 residues. The germline CDR1 and CDR2 sequences are MNHEY and SVGAGI. V shed 4 bases, J shed 3 bases, and the junction held 6 bases outside the gene matches. The CDR3, as DNA: TGTGCCAGCAGTTCCCCGGGACAGGGGTACTACGAGCAGTACTTC. This codes for CASSSPGQGYYEQYF.

The V and J genes are TRBV19 and TRBJ2-7; 11 bases map to TRBD1. The V gene's germline CDR1 is LNHDA and CDR2 SQIVND (reference sequence). The J segment lost 3 bases and the V segment lost 6 bases, leaving 4 bases of the junction unmatched. This CDR3 contains 14 residues. CDR3 coding DNA: TGTGCCAGTAGGGGACAGGGGGGACGCTACGAGCAGTACTTC. Translated: CASRGQGGRYEQYF.

The chain couples TRBV14 to TRBJ2-1; the match to TRBD1 covers 8 bases. The V segment lost 4 bases and the J segment 0 bases; nucleotides outside the gene matches: 5. Germline CDR1 and CDR2: SGHDN and FVKESK. The CDR3 has 16 residues. In DNA form, the CDR3 reads TGTGCCAGCAGCCTCTGGACAGGGAGCTCCTACAATGAGCAGTTCTTC. Translation: CASSLWTGSSYNEQFF.

The rearrangement links TRBV5-1 to TRBJ2-5; perhaps D is TRBD1 or TRBD2 (5 bases each). Trimming removed 0 bases from V and 6 bases from J, with 15 bases in between. The CDR3 is 15 residues long. Germline V CDR1 and CDR2: SGHRS, YFSETQ. CDR3 sequence: CASSLVSGAGQTQYF. Here the CDR3 DNA reads TGCGCCAGCAGCTTGGTTTCCGGGGCTGGACAGACCCAGTACTTC.

The CDR3 nucleotides are TGTGCCAGTAGTATACTAGCTGGCACCGGGGAGCTGTTTTTT. It is translated as CASSILAGTGELFF. This chain connects TRBV19 to TRBJ2-2, with a tentative D call TRBD2 (5 bases). The CDR3 contains 14 residues. Trimming cost V 2 bases and J 4 bases, with 8 bases left between them. Germline assignment: CDR1 LNHDA and CDR2 SQIVND (reference sequence).

This clone was counted a few times. The chain recombines TRBV6-5 with TRBJ1-5; D is uncertain. CDR1 and CDR2 (germline): MNHEY, SVGAGI. Trimming cost V 5 bases and J 0 bases, with 11 bases left between them. The CDR3 length is 15 residues. CDR3 sequence (DNA): TGTGCCAGCAGTAGAGGACCGAATAGCAATCAGCCCCAGCATTTT. As protein: CASSRGPNSNQPQHF.

The CDR3 loop reads CSVPPPGVRQPQHF. The CDR3 nucleotides read TGCAGCGTCCCCCCCCCAGGGGTCCGTCAGCCCCAGCATTTT. The gene calls are TRBV29-1 and TRBJ1-5; tentatively, D is TRBD1 (6 bases). Germline V gene sequence: CDR1 SQVTM, CDR2 ANQGSEA. V gave up 6 bases and J gave up 6 bases, with 18 bases separating them. There are 14 residues in the CDR3.

The table lists this clone with a few counts. The gene calls are TRBV7-6 and TRBJ1-2, with D possibly being TRBD1 (5 bases). Germline CDR1 is SGHVS and CDR2 is FNYEAQ. CDR3 length equals 14 residues. Trimming stripped 5 bases from V and 4 bases from J, with 14 bases between. CDR3 sequence reads: CASSEGTGGYGYTF. CDR3 in DNA: TGTGCCAGCAGCGAAGGAACGGGGGGCTATGGCTACACCTTC.

This sequence joins TRBV7-6 and TRBJ2-1, with 7 bases matching TRBD1. The germline V gene has CDR1 SGHVS and CDR2 FNYEAQ. The CDR3 runs to 16 residues. V was clipped by 5 bases and J by 7 bases; unmatched bases: 14. The CDR3 is CASSNPYRGLRNEQFF. The CDR3 coding sequence is TGTGCCAGCAGCAATCCTTATAGGGGGCTTAGGAATGAGCAGTTCTTC. The variable domain in full, completed from reference TRBV7-6 and TRBJ2-1, reads GAGVSQSPRYKVTKRGQDVALRCDPISGHVSLYWYRQALGQGPEFLTYFNYEAQQDKSGLPNDRFSAERPEGSISTLTIQRTEQRDSAMYRCASSNPYRGLRNEQFFGPGTRLTVL.

The rearrangement joins TRBV7-2 to TRBJ1-1; 7 bases are shared with TRBD1. Germline loops: CDR1 SGHTA, CDR2 FQGNSA. The V and J ends lost 4 bases and 0 bases, in that order; junction bases with no gene match: 5. The CDR3 extends over 15 amino acids. The chain's CDR3 is CASSSTGQLNTEAFF. DNA for the CDR3: TGTGCCAGCAGCTCAACGGGACAGTTGAACACTGAAGCTTTCTTT.

V is TRBV7-9 and J is TRBJ2-5; TRBD2 is a possible D gene (7 bases). This CDR3 has 17 amino acids. V gave up 6 bases and J gave up 5 bases, with 25 bases separating them. From germline, CDR1 is SEHNR and CDR2 FQNEAQ (reference sequence). The CDR3 nucleotides read TGTGCCAGCAGTCCCCTCGGGGGGCTGTCACTAAGGGAGACCCAGTACTTC. Protein: CASSPLGGLSLRETQYF.

The chain carries TRBV2 and TRBJ2-5, with 14 nucleotides matching TRBD2. The trim removed 6 bases at V and 4 bases at J, leaving 22 bases unmatched. The CDR3 is made up of 21 amino acids. The germline V gene has CDR1 SNHLY and CDR2 FYNNEI. This chain's CDR3 is CASSADIGTSGGTNPRETQYF. The CDR3 DNA sequence: TGTGCCAGCAGCGCTGACATCGGGACTAGCGGGGGAACTAACCCACGAGAGACCCAGTACTTC.

The V and J genes are TRBV18 and TRBJ1-1; D possibly corresponds to TRBD1 (5 bases). V lost 2 bases and J 1 base, leaving 5 bases between the germline ends. The CDR3 is 13 residues long. Germline V gene sequence: CDR1 KGHSH, CDR2 LQKENI. The CDR3 sequence: CASSPGTNTEAFF. The CDR3 DNA reads TGTGCCAGCTCACCAGGGACGAACACTGAAGCTTTCTTT.

Many counts were recorded for this clone. The chain combines TRBV6-1 with TRBJ1-4; a possible D gene is TRBD1 (5 bases). CDR1 MNHNS and CDR2 SASEGT come from the germline V gene. The CDR3 length is 14 residues. The V gene lost 2 bases and the J gene lost 8 bases, with 12 bases spanning the gap. The CDR3 nucleotides read TGTGCCAGCAGTGAATGGGGGGTCGGGGAAAAACTGTTTTTT. As protein: CASSEWGVGEKLFF.

The J gene is TRBJ2-1, the V gene TRBV5-1, with 11 bases aligning to TRBD1. The CDR3 has 15 amino acids. J was trimmed by 10 bases and V by 4 bases; bases with no gene match: 10. Per germline, CDR1 SGHRS and CDR2 YFSETQ. The CDR3 nucleotides are TGCGCCAGCAGCGAGAGGACAGGGGGCCAAGGAGAGCAGTTCTTC. Its protein product is CASSERTGGQGEQFF.

In DNA, the CDR3 is TGTGCCAGCAAAAATAGCGGGAGAAACAATGAGCAGTTCTTC. Its protein is CASKNSGRNNEQFF. The chain has TRBV19 and TRBJ2-1, with 9 bases identical to TRBD2. The CDR3 has 14 residues. CDR1 and CDR2 from the germline V gene are LNHDA and SQIVND (reference sequence). The V and J ends lost 9 bases and 5 bases, in that order; junction bases with no gene match: 8.

The chain recombines TRBV6-1 with TRBJ2-7; either TRBD1 or TRBD2 may supply D (5 bases each). Trimming cost V 7 bases and J 4 bases, with 14 bases left between them. The germline gives CDR1 MNHNS, CDR2 SASEGT. The CDR3 has 13 amino acids. CDR3 amino acids: CASMGVPGYEQYF. The CDR3 DNA is TGTGCCAGCATGGGGGTCCCGGGGTACGAGCAGTACTTC.

The chain employs TRBV5-5 and TRBJ1-4, with D hard to call. Germline V gives CDR1 SGHKS, CDR2 YYEKEE (reference sequence). V was shortened by 0 bases and J by 7 bases, with 13 bases between the two germline ends. The CDR3 covers 15 residues. The CDR3 DNA follows: TGTGCCAGCAGCTTGGGGACGTCTGTATCTGAAAAACTGTTTTTT. Translation gives CASSLGTSVSEKLFF. The variable domain in full, completed from reference TRBV5-5 and TRBJ1-4, reads DAGVTQSPTHLIKTRGQQVTLRCSPISGHKSVSWYQQVLGQGPQFIFQYYEKEERGRGNFPDRFSARQFPNYSSELNVNALLLGDSALYLCASSLGTSVSEKLFFGSGTQLSVL.